This T cell receptor beta chain was found in a study of breast tumors, draining lymph nodes, adjacent tissues. Details on this clonotype: Its antigen is as yet unknown. This may be a read error, as it is one base from a much larger clone.

From the multiplex PCR reads, TCRdb called clonotypes with MiXCR, one entry per CDR3 protein. The sample gives around 120,000 distinct CDR3 sequences, about 20% of which show up once; 3.5% to 4.5% is in the top ten. Findings of the study overall: Tumor TCR diversity was below lymph nodes but above nontumor tissue.

Samples came from axillary lymph nodes draining the breast cancer. Germline CDR1 LGHDT, CDR2 YNNKEL (reference sequence). This CDR3 region has 11 residues. The chain joins TRBV3-1 to TRBJ1-4; the D gene is possibly TRBD1 (5 bases). Source material: axillary lymph node tissue. This TCR was sampled from a female donor with breast cancer. Some clones in this sample may be carry-over from other donors' samples. The CDR3 region is CASSQSGELLF. CDR3 DNA: TGTGCCAGCAGCCAATCGGGGGAACTGCTTTTT.